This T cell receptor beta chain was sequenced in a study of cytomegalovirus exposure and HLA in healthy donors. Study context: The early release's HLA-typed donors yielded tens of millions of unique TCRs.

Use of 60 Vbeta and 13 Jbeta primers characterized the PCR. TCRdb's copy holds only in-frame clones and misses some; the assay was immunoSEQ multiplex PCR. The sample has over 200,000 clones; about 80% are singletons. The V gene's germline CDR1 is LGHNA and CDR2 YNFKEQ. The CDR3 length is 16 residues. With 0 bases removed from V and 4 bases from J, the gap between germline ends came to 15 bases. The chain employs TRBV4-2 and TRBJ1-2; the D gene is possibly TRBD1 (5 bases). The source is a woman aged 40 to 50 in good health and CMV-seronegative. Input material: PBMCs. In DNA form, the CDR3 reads TGTGCCAGCAGCCAAGATAGAAAGGGGACTTCCTATGGCTACACCTTC. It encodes CASSQDRKGTSYGYTF.